Following are 2 T cell receptor beta chains from one sample sequenced in a study of blood T cell repertoires in COVID-19. Data came from immunoSEQ multiplex PCR; TCRdb stores just in-frame clones and leaves some out. The sample holds approximately 270,000 clones, approximately 88% seen once. Sequences were obtained from peripheral blood. All receptors come from a man aged 45 to 65 with acute or convalescent COVID-19.

This clone has a single count. V gene TRBV9 combines with J gene TRBJ2-5, with a weak D call TRBD2 (5 bases). This CDR3 comprises 14 residues. In germline, CDR1 is SGDLS, CDR2 YYNGEE. V gave up 4 bases and J gave up 1 base, with 11 bases separating them. CDR3 loop: CASSRHAGQETQYF. The CDR3 nucleotides read TGTGCCAGCAGCCGCCACGCGGGCCAAGAGACCCAGTACTTC.

For this clone: The sample carries other DNA sequences with the same CDR3. CDR3 sequence: CAWSVRENQPQHF. CDR3 coding DNA: TGTGCCTGGAGTGTCAGGGAAAATCAGCCCCAGCATTTT. J is TRBJ1-5 and V is TRBV30, with a weak D call TRBD1 (5 bases). Germline-derived CDR1 and CDR2 are GTSNPN and SVGIG (reference sequence). The V end was cut by 0 bases, the J end by 4 bases, with 7 bases between. The CDR3 sequence is 13 residues long.